A single sample is the source of the 13 T cell receptor beta chains below, sequenced in a study of blood T cell repertoires in COVID-19. This table comes from immunoSEQ multiplex PCR, and its TCRdb copy is limited to in-frame clones, with some not included. Of 150,000 to 200,000 clones listed, about 85% are singletons. The specimen was peripheral blood. All receptors come from a woman at least 80 years old with acute or convalescent COVID-19.

The rearrangement links TRBV6-6 to TRBJ2-1; 7 bases agree with TRBD1. The V and J ends lost 5 bases and 1 base, in that order; junction bases with no gene match: 8. This CDR3 comprises 16 residues. Germline V gene lookup returns CDR1 MNHNY and CDR2 SVGAGI (reference sequence). Here the CDR3 DNA reads TGTGCCAGCAGTAAACGACAGGGTACTTCCTACAATGAGCAGTTCTTC. This translates into CASSKRQGTSYNEQFF.

The rearrangement uses TRBV6-5 and TRBJ2-7, with D possibly TRBD1 on 7 matching bases. Trimming stripped 7 bases from V and 1 base from J, with 11 bases between. Germline V CDR1 and CDR2: MNHEY, SVGAGI. The CDR3 totals 13 residues. This CDR3 is CASTQGGSYEQYF. Here the CDR3 DNA reads TGTGCCAGCACTCAGGGGGGATCCTACGAGCAGTACTTC.

The chain is built from TRBV2 and TRBJ2-3, with 10 bases identical to TRBD1. The germline gives CDR1 SNHLY, CDR2 FYNNEI. This CDR3 has 15 amino acids. The ends lost 7 bases at V and 5 bases at J; junction bases unmatched: 9. In DNA form, the CDR3 reads TGTGCCAGCACCCCGGGACAGGGGAAAGGAGATACGCAGTATTTT. It is translated as CASTPGQGKGDTQYF. Using reference TRBV2 and TRBJ2-3 for the parts outside the CDR3, the full variable domain is EPEVTQTPSHQVTQMGQEVILRCVPISNHLYFYWYRQILGQKVEFLVSFYNNEISEKSEIFDDQFSVERPDGSNFTLKIRSTKLEDSAMYFCASTPGQGKGDTQYFGPGTRLTVL.

This clone was detected once. This chain links TRBV19 with TRBJ1-2; 7 bases align to TRBD1. The CDR3 has 14 residues. The junction had 5 bases not matched to a gene; V was cut back by 5 bases and J by 2 bases. CDR1 and CDR2 (germline): LNHDA, SQIVND (reference sequence). In nucleotides, the CDR3 is TGTGCCAGTAGTGGACAGGCCCTCAACTATGGCTACACCTTC. Translating gives CASSGQALNYGYTF.

The gene calls are TRBV11-2 and TRBJ2-1; maybe TRBD1 (5 bases). CDR1 and CDR2 (germline): SGHAT, FQNNGV. Trimming cost V 5 bases and J 5 bases, with 16 bases left between them. The CDR3 length is 15 residues. The CDR3 is CASSQGHTLNNEQFF. Here the CDR3 DNA reads TGTGCCAGCAGCCAAGGACACACCTTAAACAATGAGCAGTTCTTC.

This sequence joins TRBV11-2 and TRBJ2-5; TRBD2 is a possible D gene (6 bases). CDR3 length: 13 residues. Trimming removed 3 bases from V and 1 base from J, with 6 bases in between. In germline, CDR1 is SGHAT, CDR2 FQNNGV. CDR3 sequence reads: CASSFGSQETQYF. DNA for the CDR3: TGTGCCAGCAGCTTCGGGAGCCAAGAGACCCAGTACTTC.

The chain has TRBV9 and TRBJ2-7; 9 nucleotides match TRBD2. V shed 0 bases and J 6 bases; nucleotides not matched to a gene: 4. Germline CDR1 and CDR2: SGDLS and YYNGEE. CDR3 length equals 14 residues. CDR3 sequence reads: CASSVGLAGSEQYF. In nucleotides, the CDR3 is TGTGCCAGCAGCGTAGGTCTAGCGGGGAGCGAGCAGTACTTC.

V and J are TRBV5-7 and TRBJ1-5; TRBD1 matches 8 bases. TRBV5-7 is an ORF, with its function uncertain. This CDR3 is built from 17 residues. The V gene end was trimmed by 2 bases and the J gene end by 2 bases; junction bases not matched to a gene: 9. CDR3 sequence reads: CASSFRQGPEGNQPQHF. The DNA for the CDR3 is TGTGCCAGCAGCTTCAGACAGGGGCCCGAGGGCAATCAGCCCCAGCATTTT.

The sample holds one count of this clone. V is TRBV4-3 and J is TRBJ1-1; D is unclear. This CDR3 has 14 amino acids. Germline V CDR1 and CDR2: LGHNA, YSLEER. Trimming removed 0 bases at V and 0 bases at J, with 5 bases between. The CDR3 region is CASSQDGVNTEAFF. The CDR3 DNA sequence: TGCGCCAGCAGCCAAGATGGAGTGAACACTGAAGCTTTCTTT.

The chain is built from TRBV5-1 and TRBJ1-4, with 10 bases lining up with TRBD1. This CDR3 is built from 15 residues. V lost 4 bases to trimming and J lost 7 bases; unmatched junction nucleotides: 7. Germline lookup yields CDR1 SGHRS and CDR2 YFSETQ. The CDR3 nucleotides read TGCGCCAGCAGCGAAAGACAGGGGGCAATTGAAAAACTGTTTTTT. Translating it yields CASSERQGAIEKLFF.

The J gene is TRBJ2-7, the V gene TRBV11-2; 11 positions match TRBD2. V dropped 1 base and J dropped 2; count of bases not matched to a gene: 4. This CDR3 comprises 16 residues. The germline gives CDR1 SGHAT, CDR2 FQNNGV. The CDR3 coding sequence is TGTGCCAGCAGCTTAGGACTAGCGGGGAGGACCTACGAGCAGTACTTC. Translated, it gives CASSLGLAGRTYEQYF.

This chain links TRBV20-1 with TRBJ1-1, with D maybe TRBD1 (6 bases). CDR1 and CDR2 (germline): DFQATT, SNEGSKA (reference sequence). V was pared by 3 bases and J by 4 bases, with 21 bases between. The CDR3 extends over 16 amino acids. CDR3 residues: CSASGKYRAAVTEAFF. The CDR3 bases are TGCAGTGCTAGTGGGAAATACAGGGCTGCCGTCACTGAAGCTTTCTTT.

V gene TRBV9 combines with J gene TRBJ2-5; D is uncertain. V shed 0 bases and J shed 7 bases, with 4 bases lying between them. Germline CDR1 is SGDLS and CDR2 is YYNGEE. CDR3 length: 11 residues. The CDR3 loop is CASSVGGTQYF. The CDR3 nucleotides read TGTGCCAGCAGCGTAGGCGGGACCCAGTACTTC.